One sample yielded the 22 T cell receptor beta chains listed below, sequenced in a study of cytomegalovirus exposure and HLA in healthy donors. This table comes from immunoSEQ multiplex PCR, and its TCRdb copy is limited to in-frame clones, with some not included. Among about 200,000 clones listed, about 81% were seen once. The sequenced sample consisted of PBMCs. Source of these receptors: a woman aged 25 to 39 in good health and CMV-seronegative.

The CDR3 DNA follows: TGTGCCAGCACCCTGGGGGGGAATGGAAACACCATATATTTT. Its translation: CASTLGGNGNTIYF. The V gene is TRBV5-4, the J gene TRBJ1-3; tentatively, D is TRBD1 (5 bases). Germline V CDR1 and CDR2: SGHNT, YYREEE (reference sequence). The ends were cut back, 6 bases at V and 3 bases at J, with 13 bases in the middle. This CDR3 has 14 residues. Drawing the rest from reference TRBV5-4 and TRBJ1-3, the complete variable domain is ETGVTQSPTHLIKTRGQQVTLRCSSQSGHNTVSWYQQALGQGPQFIFQYYREEENGRGNFPPRFSGLQFPNYSSELNVNALELDDSALYLCASTLGGNGNTIYFGEGSWLTVV.

The DNA for the CDR3 is TGTGCCAGTAGTATAGAGGTGAGGTCTCCCGAGCAGTACTTC. Translating gives CASSIEVRSPEQYF. The chain combines TRBV19 with TRBJ2-7, with D unresolved. V lost 0 bases and J lost 6, with 12 bases in between. The germline V gene has CDR1 LNHDA and CDR2 SQIVND (reference sequence). The CDR3 totals 14 residues.

The J gene is TRBJ2-1, the V gene TRBV19, with TRBD1 identical over 7 bases. The CDR3 consists of 13 residues. Germline CDR1 reads LNHDA; CDR2 reads SQIVND (reference sequence). V lost 7 bases to trimming and J lost 2 bases; unmatched junction nucleotides: 2. The CDR3 is CASMQGAYNEQFF. The CDR3 nucleotides are TGTGCCAGTATGCAGGGGGCCTACAATGAGCAGTTCTTC.

The chain joins TRBV6-1 to TRBJ1-1; D gene unclear. Trimming took 1 base from V and 7 from J, leaving 13 bases between them. The CDR3 covers 14 residues. The V gene's germline CDR1 is MNHNS and CDR2 SASEGT. Here the CDR3 DNA reads TGTGCCAGCAGTGAAGTTTTTCGGGAGGGTGAAGCTTTCTTT. This encodes CASSEVFREGEAFF.

The chain carries TRBV5-1 and TRBJ2-1; D ambiguous. Trimming cost V 2 bases and J 0 bases, with 9 bases left between them. The CDR3 has 15 amino acids. Germline CDR1 and CDR2: SGHRS and YFSETQ. The DNA for the CDR3 is TGCGCCAGCAGCTTCGGAGTTACCTCCTACAATGAGCAGTTCTTC. This encodes CASSFGVTSYNEQFF.

The genes are TRBV28 and TRBJ1-3; TRBD1 matches 7 bases. Germline V gives CDR1 MDHEN, CDR2 SYDVKM. This CDR3 region has 13 residues. V shed 5 bases, J shed 4 bases, and the junction held 2 bases outside the gene matches. In DNA form, the CDR3 reads TGTGCCAGCAGTCAGGGACAGGGAAACACCATATATTTT. Translated: CASSQGQGNTIYF.

This clone was seen only once. The V and J genes are TRBV10-3 and TRBJ1-2; D perhaps matches TRBD1 (5 bases). The CDR3 is 13 amino acids. In germline, CDR1 is ENHRY, CDR2 SYGVKD. The ends were cut back, 5 bases at V and 4 bases at J, with 11 bases in the middle. The CDR3 DNA follows: TGTGCCATCAGTCCGGGGGTTTTCTATGGCTACACCTTC. Its protein product is CAISPGVFYGYTF.

The chain recombines TRBV7-9 with TRBJ1-2, with D tentatively TRBD1 (6 bases). Germline CDR1 reads SEHNR; CDR2 reads FQNEAQ (reference sequence). The CDR3 contains 12 residues. Deletions cut 5 bases from V and 4 bases from J, with 8 bases between. Here the CDR3 reads CASSGGAYGYTF. CDR3 coding DNA: TGTGCCAGCAGCGGGGGGGCCTATGGCTACACCTTC.

This clone occurred a few times. The rearrangement uses TRBV18 and TRBJ2-7; 7 nucleotides match TRBD1. V gave up 3 bases and J gave up 3 bases; unmatched junction bases: 5. CDR1 is KGHSH, CDR2 LQKENI, per germline. The CDR3 has 14 amino acids. This CDR3 reads CASSPDRTYYEQYF. The DNA of the CDR3 is TGTGCCAGCTCACCGGACAGGACATACTACGAGCAGTACTTC.

The chain recombines TRBV5-1 with TRBJ1-2, with TRBD1 matching 7 bases. J lost 1 base, V lost 7 bases, and 7 bases had no gene match. The germline gives CDR1 SGHRS, CDR2 YFSETQ. CDR3 length: 14 amino acids. CDR3 sequence (DNA): TGCGCCAGCGGCGGGACAGTGAATAACTATGGCTACACCTTC. This encodes CASGGTVNNYGYTF.

This clone was seen a single time. This sequence joins TRBV5-4 and TRBJ2-7, with no clear D. CDR3 length: 14 amino acids. The V and J ends lost 0 bases and 4 bases respectively, with 11 bases between them. Germline CDR1 reads SGHNT; CDR2 reads YYREEE (reference sequence). The CDR3 DNA reads TGTGCCAGCAGCTTGGGGCCCTTGGCTTACGAGCAGTACTTC. Residues: CASSLGPLAYEQYF.

V usage is TRBV4-1 and J usage is TRBJ1-5, with D possibly being TRBD1 (5 bases). Germline V gene data show CDR1 as MGHRA and CDR2 as YSYEKL. Trimming stripped 5 bases from V and 0 bases from J, with 8 bases between. CDR3 length: 14 amino acids. The CDR3 DNA reads as TGCGCCAGCAGCAGGGGCAATAGCAATCAGCCCCAGCATTTT. Translated: CASSRGNSNQPQHF.

This clone has just one count. The V gene is TRBV18, the J gene TRBJ1-4, with D tentatively TRBD1 (5 bases). The CDR3 sequence is 15 residues long. Looked up from germline, CDR1 is KGHSH and CDR2 is LQKENI. V was pared by 4 bases and J by 0 bases, with 9 bases between. The CDR3 nucleotides are TGTGCCAGCTCACTCGACAGATCAACTAATGAAAAACTGTTTTTT. This encodes CASSLDRSTNEKLFF.

V usage is TRBV6-1 and J usage is TRBJ2-3; 9 bases map to TRBD2. CDR1 is MNHNS, CDR2 SASEGT, per germline. With 4 bases clipped from V and 2 bases from J, the junction kept 4 bases outside the gene matches. The CDR3 has 15 residues. The CDR3 nucleotides read TGTGCCAGCAGTGTGCGCGGGGGGGTCACAGATACGCAGTATTTT. It codes for CASSVRGGVTDTQYF.

This clone occurred once. CDR3 bases: TGTGCCAGCAGCTTCTGGGACATCCCCACAGATACGCAGTATTTT. It yields the protein CASSFWDIPTDTQYF. The chain links TRBV7-9 to TRBJ2-3; perhaps TRBD1 as D (6 bases). V lost 3 bases to trimming and J lost 2 bases, with 12 bases between them. This CDR3 has 15 residues. The V gene's germline CDR1 is SEHNR and CDR2 FQNEAQ (reference sequence).

The rearrangement links TRBV19 to TRBJ1-2, with D perhaps TRBD1 (6 bases). CDR3 length: 14 residues. Trimming left V 10 bases short and J 8 bases short, with 23 bases between. The V gene's germline CDR1 is LNHDA and CDR2 SQIVND (reference sequence). CDR3 sequence reads: CATISSAGVGGYTF. In nucleotides, the CDR3 is TGTGCCACTATATCAAGTGCAGGGGTCGGGGGCTACACCTTC.

V gene TRBV30 combines with J gene TRBJ1-5; no clear D. Germline V CDR1 and CDR2: GTSNPN, SVGIG (reference sequence). The CDR3 covers 13 residues. The V end lost 0 bases, the J end lost 7 bases, and 10 bases lay between the germline ends. This CDR3 reads CAWSVFGNQPQHF. As DNA, the CDR3 is TGTGCCTGGAGTGTATTCGGGAACCAGCCCCAGCATTTT.

The genes are TRBV7-9 and TRBJ2-1, with 8 bases aligning to TRBD2. The CDR3 is made up of 12 amino acids. J lost 7 bases, V lost 8 bases, and 4 bases had no gene match. Germline CDR1 is SEHNR and CDR2 is FQNEAQ (reference sequence). The CDR3: CASGGGSNEQFF. CDR3 DNA sequence: TGTGCCAGCGGCGGGGGGAGTAATGAGCAGTTCTTC.

This chain links TRBV2 with TRBJ1-5, with 7 bases matching TRBD1. The CDR3 runs 15 residues. J lost 6 bases, V lost 6 bases, and 11 bases had no gene match. Germline CDR1 and CDR2: SNHLY and FYNNEI. CDR3 coding DNA: TGTGCCAGCAGACCCGACAGGGTTGAAAGTCAGCCCCAGCATTTT. This gives the protein CASRPDRVESQPQHF.

CDR3 protein: CASSLATGASGNTIYF. In DNA, the CDR3 is TGTGCCAGCAGCTTAGCAACAGGGGCGTCTGGAAACACCATATATTTT. The rearrangement links TRBV7-9 to TRBJ1-3; 7 bases align to TRBD1. After removal of 0 bases from V and 1 base from J, the junction contained 3 bases not matched to a gene. This CDR3 comprises 16 residues. The germline CDR1 and CDR2 sequences are SEHNR and FQNEAQ (reference sequence).

The V gene is TRBV5-1, the J gene TRBJ1-2; the match to TRBD1 covers 7 bases. The CDR3 covers 16 residues. Germline loops: CDR1 SGHRS, CDR2 YFSETQ. Trimming removed 4 bases from V and 2 bases from J; junction bases left unmatched: 11. Here the CDR3 reads CASSRRGRGANYGYTF. Written as DNA, the CDR3 is TGCGCCAGCAGCCGGAGGGGGCGCGGGGCGAACTATGGCTACACCTTC.

J is TRBJ1-1 and V is TRBV30; TRBD1 matches 9 bases. V trimming: 5 bases; J trimming: 12 bases; junction bases outside the gene matches: 19. From germline, CDR1 is GTSNPN and CDR2 SVGIG (reference sequence). The CDR3 length is 15 residues. The CDR3 sequence: CAWFPPGQGLLATFF. CDR3 DNA: TGTGCCTGGTTCCCTCCGGGACAGGGCCTTTTGGCGACTTTCTTT. The complete variable domain, with remaining parts taken from reference TRBV30 and TRBJ1-1, reads SQTIHQWPATLVQPVGSPLSLECTVEGTSNPNLYWYRQAAGRGLQLLFYSVGIGQISSEVPQNLSASRPQDRQFILSSKKLLLSDSGFYLCAWFPPGQGLLATFFGQGTRLTVV.